This T cell receptor beta chain emerged from a study of T cell clonality in common variable immunodeficiency. Each donor provided roughly 4.5 to 8 ml of heparinized whole blood. Generated by immunoSEQ multiplex PCR, the TCRdb table keeps only in-frame clones and is missing some. Altogether 15,000 to 20,000 clones were found in the sample, and no singletons occur. The germline V gene has CDR1 SGHTA and CDR2 FQGTGA. J gave up 8 bases and V 5 bases, and 11 bases lay outside the gene matches. The CDR3 is 16 amino acids. Study conclusions and caveats: Reportedly, TCR beta sequences from common variable immunodeficiency showed fewer deletions and N-nucleotide insertions. Compared with healthy controls, CVID subjects showed increased TCRbeta clonality, mostly in about a third. Compared with controls, CVID subjects had fewer shared TCRbeta clones.

Concerning this clone itself: The antigen is undetermined. The CDR3 is cut off 3 residues early in the read; its end comes from the germline J gene.

This TCR came from a human donor with common variable immunodeficiency. The chain couples TRBV7-3 to TRBJ2-1; 11 bases are shared with TRBD2. The sample was peripheral blood mononuclear cells. This chain's CDR3 is CASSRLLAGVVDEQFF. The sequenced part of the CDR3 DNA is TGTGCCAGCAGCCGTCTACTAGCGGGGGTGGTCGATGAG.